This T cell receptor beta chain was obtained from a study of blood T cell repertoires in COVID-19. As for the study in general: The study drew acute and convalescent COVID-19 samples from the United States, Italy and Spain. T cells, B-cell-depleted T cells, or PBMCs supplied cDNA or gDNA.

Germline V gene lookup returns CDR1 LNHDA and CDR2 SQIVND (reference sequence). Trimming left V 1 base short and J 0 bases short, with 6 bases between. CDR3 length equals 14 residues. In the authors' workflow: Nucleated cell number was recorded as an estimate derived from reference gene primer amplification. Repertoires were generated with immunoSEQ multiplex PCR, while TCRdb's copy carries only in-frame clones and drops some. That table is the source of V, J and clone size, and D and trimming were worked out from the DNA. This sample carries under 250,000 clones, roughly 90% of them seen once, and the ten largest clones take roughly 2.5%.

The specimen sequenced was peripheral blood. The chain recombines TRBV19 with TRBJ1-1; D is undetermined. The clonotype comes from a woman aged 55-75 years with acute or convalescent COVID-19. The DNA of the CDR3 is TGTGCCAGTAGTATAGGTATAGTGAACACTGAAGCTTTCTTT. Translating it yields CASSIGIVNTEAFF.